Presented here are 6 T cell receptor beta chains from one specimen sequenced in a study of shared clonotypes between healthy human individuals. Repertoires were generated with immunoSEQ multiplex PCR, while TCRdb's copy carries only in-frame clones and drops some. The data show about 2.4 million clones, 80% to 95% seen once. What was sequenced was naive CD4+ T cells from PBMCs. The subset here: CD45RA+ positively selected. The receptors shown here come from a man aged 18 to 30 in good health. Some clones in this sample may be carry-over from other donors' samples.

The chain combines TRBV19 with TRBJ2-3; possibly TRBD2 for D (6 bases). The V and J ends lost 4 bases and 4 bases respectively, with 12 bases between them. The CDR3 runs 14 residues. Germline V gene sequence: CDR1 LNHDA, CDR2 SQIVND (reference sequence). The CDR3 DNA reads TGTGCCAGTAGTACGGGAGATATTTCAGATACGCAGTATTTT. Protein: CASSTGDISDTQYF. The whole variable domain, remainder taken from reference TRBV19 and TRBJ2-3, is DGGITQSPKYLFRKEGQNVTLSCEQNLNHDAMYWYRQDPGQGLRLIYYSQIVNDFQKGDIAEGYSVSREKKESFPLTVTSAQKNPTAFYLCASSTGDISDTQYFGPGTRLTVL.

This chain joins TRBV5-3 and TRBJ1-1; D remains ambiguous. TRBV5-3 is placed among ORFs of uncertain function. The CDR3 contains 18 residues. V gave up 2 bases and J gave up 3 bases, with 23 bases separating them. The CDR3 DNA sequence: TGTGCCAGAAGCTTTGCCCTTCCGCGGGCGGGGAGGGACACTGAAGCTTTCTTT. It is translated as CARSFALPRAGRDTEAFF.

The chain has TRBV15 and TRBJ1-6; tentative D call: TRBD1 (6 bases). Germline CDR1 is LNHNV and CDR2 is YYDKDF (reference sequence). This CDR3 is 15 amino acids long. Trimming left V 1 base short and J 9 bases short, with 13 bases between. CDR3: CATSRVDRVGSPLHF. DNA of the CDR3: TGTGCCACCAGCAGAGTGGACAGAGTAGGTTCACCCCTCCACTTT. Together with reference TRBV15 and TRBJ1-6, the CDR3 gives the full variable domain: DAMVIQNPRYQVTQFGKPVTLSCSQTLNHNVMYWYQQKSSQAPKLLFHYYDKDFNNEADTPDNFQSRRPNTSFCFLDIRSPGLGDTAMYLCATSRVDRVGSPLHFGNGTRLTVT.

DNA for the CDR3: TGCGCCAGCAGCTTGGGACAGGGGGCCGGTGAGCAGTTCTTC. It encodes CASSLGQGAGEQFF. The chain has TRBV5-1 and TRBJ2-1, with 10 bases fitting TRBD1. Germline loops: CDR1 SGHRS, CDR2 YFSETQ. The CDR3 extends over 14 amino acids. Unmatched junction bases numbered 3, after V lost 0 bases and J lost 9 bases.

A note on this clone: The sample contains more than one DNA sequence encoding this CDR3. The chain's CDR3 is CASSLAGANVLTF. Written as DNA, the CDR3 is TGTGCCAGCAGCTTAGCCGGGGCCAACGTCCTGACTTTC. V usage is TRBV7-2 and J usage is TRBJ2-6; D remains unclear. The V end was cut by 0 bases, the J end by 4 bases, with 1 base between. Germline V lookup: CDR1 SGHTA, CDR2 FQGNSA. The CDR3 sequence is 13 residues long.

V is TRBV28 and J is TRBJ1-5; D gene unclear. The CDR3 extends over 14 amino acids. Looked up from germline, CDR1 is MDHEN and CDR2 is SYDVKM. V was shortened by 4 bases and J by 3 bases, with 10 bases between the two germline ends. DNA for the CDR3: TGTGCCAGCAGTTCCCGGTCCTACAATCAGCCCCAGCATTTT. It translates to CASSSRSYNQPQHF.